These 25 T cell receptor beta chains share one sample of origin, sequenced in a study of blood T cells in healthy people across ages (dated by TCRdb to between 2015 and 2017). Preparation of the library involved 5' RACE. The data were produced on an Illumina HiSeq 2500. A second PCR of about 7 to 12 cycles was performed with a sample-barcoded 5' primer and a J-beta primer mix. TCRdb reanalyzed the raw reads on its own, using fastp at Q25 for trimming and MiXCR for clone calling, and kept in-frame beta chains. Rows with one shared CDR3 protein collapse into an entry with the most common genes and DNA. Across this sample there are over a million distinct CDR3 sequences, with under 55% seen only once. Jointly, the top ten make up around 4% of the sample. Sequencing was done on a sample of blood. The receptor source for this set is a woman aged 18-29 years in good health.

This clonotype showed up just a few times. The V call is TRBV6-1, the J call TRBJ2-4; 11 positions match TRBD2. The CDR3 runs 18 residues. Trimming took 6 bases from V and 0 from J; bases not matched to a gene: 10. Germline V gene lookup returns CDR1 MNHNS and CDR2 SASEGT. The chain's CDR3 is CASSPGTSGLLAKNIQYF. The CDR3, as DNA: TGTGCCAGCAGCCCCGGGACTAGCGGACTTTTAGCCAAAAACATTCAGTACTTC.

This clonotype was picked up a small number of times. J is TRBJ2-5 and V is TRBV6-6; the match to TRBD2 covers 8 bases. The CDR3 length is 14 residues. J lost 4 bases, V lost 2 bases, and 3 bases had no gene match. CDR1 and CDR2 (germline): MNHNY, SVGAGI (reference sequence). CDR3: CASSYTSGRETQYF. The CDR3 bases are TGTGCCAGCAGTTACACTAGCGGTAGAGAGACCCAGTACTTC.

The rearrangement links TRBV7-2 to TRBJ2-3; possible D gene TRBD2, 5 bases. V gave up 4 bases and J gave up 1 base, with 18 bases separating them. The CDR3 has 17 amino acids. The germline CDR1 and CDR2 sequences are SGHTA and FQGNSA. The chain's CDR3 is CASSYDKRASRTDTQYF. The CDR3 nucleotides read TGTGCCAGCAGCTACGATAAAAGGGCTAGCCGCACAGATACGCAGTATTTT.

This clonotype was picked up one time. Written as DNA, the CDR3 is TGCAGTGCTCCGACGGGACAGGGGGATAATACCCTCCACTTT. It translates to CSAPTGQGDNTLHF. The chain carries TRBV20-1 and TRBJ1-6; 11 bases are a match to TRBD1. The CDR3 covers 14 residues. Germline V gives CDR1 DFQATT, CDR2 SNEGSKA (reference sequence). With V trimmed by 5 bases and J by 14 bases, 11 bases remained unmatched.

CDR3 residues: CASNRGFEAFF. CDR3 nucleotide sequence: TGTGCCAGCAACCGTGGCTTTGAAGCTTTCTTT. The genes are TRBV7-2 and TRBJ1-1; D remains unclear. There are 11 residues in the CDR3. V lost 7 bases and J lost 7, with 10 bases in between. Germline CDR1 and CDR2: SGHTA and FQGNSA.

In its sample, this clonotype was seen a few times. V usage is TRBV7-8 and J usage is TRBJ1-3; 7 bases match TRBD1. There are 15 residues in the CDR3. The germline V gene has CDR1 SGHVS and CDR2 FQNEAQ. With 3 bases clipped from V and 3 bases from J, the junction kept 5 bases outside the gene matches. CDR3 loop: CASSFEGAFGNTIYF. CDR3 bases: TGTGCCAGCAGCTTTGAGGGGGCTTTTGGAAACACCATATATTTT.

This chain connects TRBV5-6 to TRBJ2-7, with D hard to call. The better agreement between TRBJ2-5 and the DNA end casts doubt on the J call. Germline CDR1 reads SGHDT; CDR2 reads YYEEEE. This CDR3 spans 15 amino acids. The CDR3 loop is CASSLVSAPGKTQYF. The CDR3 DNA reads as TGTGCCAGCAGCTTGGTGTCGGCACCCGGCAAGACCCAGTACTTC.

The chain combines TRBV27 with TRBJ2-1; 9 bases are shared with TRBD2. J was trimmed by 10 bases and V by 3 bases; bases with no gene match: 13. Germline V gene sequence: CDR1 MNHEY, CDR2 SMNVEV (reference sequence). This CDR3 spans 16 amino acids. The CDR3 spells CASSFLSGGPEPEQFF. CDR3 in DNA: TGTGCCAGCAGTTTCCTAAGCGGGGGGCCCGAACCCGAGCAGTTCTTC.

The chain employs TRBV9 and TRBJ2-5; 8 bases match TRBD1. The CDR3 covers 17 residues. Germline V CDR1 and CDR2: SGDLS, YYNGEE. V was clipped by 0 bases and J by 11 bases; unmatched bases: 18. The CDR3 region is CASSVEGTGRSPYEQYF. In DNA form, the CDR3 reads TGTGCCAGCAGCGTAGAGGGGACAGGACGTAGCCCCTATGAGCAGTACTTC.

The chain recombines TRBV6-8 with TRBJ1-5; 8 bases map to TRBD1. The V segment lost 7 bases and the J segment 2 bases; nucleotides outside the gene matches: 7. The CDR3 is 15 residues long. Per germline, CDR1 MNHGY and CDR2 SAAAGT. The CDR3 bases are TGTGCCAGCACTTCAGGGGGCGACGGCAATCAGCCCCAGCATTTT. This gives the protein CASTSGGDGNQPQHF.

Worth noting for this clonotype: At one end, the junction sequence differs from germline, possibly due to a read error. This chain joins TRBV7-2 and TRBJ2-7, with D uncertain. Germline values: CDR1 SGHTA, CDR2 FQGNSA. This CDR3 is 14 amino acids long. The CDR3 nucleotides read TGTGCCAGCAGCGTAGCTTTCCCGGGCTACGAGCAGTACTTC. Protein: CASSVAFPGYEQYF.

The rearrangement uses TRBV15 and TRBJ2-7, with unresolved D. In germline, CDR1 is LNHNV, CDR2 YYDKDF (reference sequence). The V end lost 3 bases, the J end lost 3 bases, and 6 bases lay between the germline ends. CDR3 length: 12 residues. The DNA of the CDR3 is TGTGCCACCAGCAGTCGGAACTACGAGCAGTACTTC. Translated, it gives CATSSRNYEQYF. The full variable domain, its missing parts supplied by reference TRBV15 and TRBJ2-7, is DAMVIQNPRYQVTQFGKPVTLSCSQTLNHNVMYWYQQKSSQAPKLLFHYYDKDFNNEADTPDNFQSRRPNTSFCFLDIRSPGLGDTAMYLCATSSRNYEQYFGPGTRLTVT.

This clonotype was observed a handful of times. V gene TRBV20-1 combines with J gene TRBJ2-7; no firm D call. In germline, CDR1 is DFQATT, CDR2 SNEGSKA (reference sequence). Trimming pared 6 bases from V and 0 bases from J, leaving 15 bases between. CDR3 length equals 14 residues. CDR3 coding DNA: TGCAGTGCCTATCTGGGCAGGAACTCCTACGAGCAGTACTTC. The encoded protein is CSAYLGRNSYEQYF.

The chain carries TRBV27 and TRBJ1-2; 7 positions match TRBD1. The CDR3 contains 15 residues. The ends lost 3 bases at V and 4 bases at J; junction bases unmatched: 8. Per the germline V gene, CDR1 is MNHEY and CDR2 is SMNVEV (reference sequence). The CDR3 loop is CASSLGRQGSYGYTF. CDR3 coding DNA: TGTGCCAGCAGTTTGGGACGACAGGGTTCCTATGGCTACACCTTC.

V gene TRBV20-1 combines with J gene TRBJ2-3; perhaps TRBD1 as D (6 bases). The V gene lost 5 bases and the J gene lost 0 bases, with 12 bases spanning the gap. Germline V gene data show CDR1 as DFQATT and CDR2 as SNEGSKA (reference sequence). The CDR3 is made up of 14 amino acids. The CDR3 DNA reads TGCAGTGCTTGGCGGACAGTTAGCACAGATACGCAGTATTTT. Its protein product is CSAWRTVSTDTQYF.

This clonotype was seen only once. The V call is TRBV20-1, the J call TRBJ2-1, with D perhaps TRBD2 (5 bases). Trimming removed 0 bases at V and 7 bases at J, with 16 bases between. The CDR3 consists of 15 residues. CDR1 is DFQATT, CDR2 SNEGSKA, per germline (reference sequence). The CDR3 DNA reads as TGCAGTGCTAGAGATATGGCTAGCCTTGGGAATGAGCAGTTCTTC. Encoded protein: CSARDMASLGNEQFF.

The chain recombines TRBV27 with TRBJ2-2, with no clear D. CDR1 MNHEY and CDR2 SMNVEV come from the germline V gene (reference sequence). This CDR3 is 14 amino acids long. V lost 6 bases, J lost 6 bases, and 14 bases lay in between. Written as DNA, the CDR3 is TGTGCCAGCAGCCTACATGGTTTTCCCGGGGAGCTGTTTTTT. Its protein product is CASSLHGFPGELFF.

This clonotype was detected only a few times. The rearrangement uses TRBV12-3 or TRBV12-4 and TRBJ2-1, with a weak D call TRBD2 (5 bases). This CDR3 is 11 amino acids long. V lost 6 bases to trimming and J lost 8 bases, with 8 bases between them. CDR3 nucleotide sequence: TGTGCCAGCAGCGGGATTCATGAGCAGTTCTTC. It codes for CASSGIHEQFF.

This clonotype was found a few times. The rearrangement uses TRBV5-3 and TRBJ2-5; 9 nucleotides align to TRBD2. TRBV5-3 is an open reading frame, and its role is uncertain. This CDR3 is 13 amino acids long. J gave up 11 bases and V 1 base, and 6 bases lay outside the gene matches. CDR3 nucleotide sequence: TGTGCCAGAAGCTTGATAGCGGGAGATGAGCAGTACTTC. Protein sequence: CARSLIAGDEQYF.

DNA for the CDR3: TGCAGTGCTGTTCCCCGGGGCGGCTACACCTTC. This translates into CSAVPRGGYTF. V is TRBV20-1 and J is TRBJ1-2; TRBD1 might be the D (5 bases). V was pared by 5 bases and J by 8 bases, with 12 bases between. The length of the CDR3 is 11 residues. Germline-derived CDR1 and CDR2 are DFQATT and SNEGSKA (reference sequence).

This clonotype was counted ten times or more. The J gene is TRBJ2-1, the V gene TRBV3-1; possibly TRBD2 for D (6 bases). CDR3 length: 13 amino acids. The V end lost 3 bases, the J end lost 4 bases, and 7 bases lay between the germline ends. Germline V gene lookup returns CDR1 LGHDT and CDR2 YNNKEL (reference sequence). CDR3 coding DNA: TGTGCCAGCAGCCAGACTAGTTACAATGAGCAGTTCTTC. Translated: CASSQTSYNEQFF.

This clonotype was seen a few times. In nucleotides, the CDR3 is TGCAGTGCTAGAATATACAGTTCCACAGATACGCAGTATTTT. Its translation: CSARIYSSTDTQYF. The rearrangement links TRBV20-1 to TRBJ2-3, with D unclear. Trimming removed 2 bases at V and 2 bases at J, with 11 bases between. The length of the CDR3 is 14 residues. Germline assignment: CDR1 DFQATT and CDR2 SNEGSKA (reference sequence).

This clonotype was detected only a few times. V usage is TRBV20-1 and J usage is TRBJ2-1; 10 bases agree with TRBD2. V was pared by 1 base and J by 2 bases, with 5 bases of the junction left unmatched. The germline gives CDR1 DFQATT, CDR2 SNEGSKA (reference sequence). The CDR3 contains 16 residues. The CDR3 DNA is TGCAGTGCTAGAGTAGAAGCGGGAGGGCCCTACAATGAGCAGTTCTTC. This codes for CSARVEAGGPYNEQFF.

The V and J genes are TRBV9 and TRBJ2-6, with D perhaps TRBD1 (6 bases). The CDR3 has 17 amino acids. Germline CDR1 is SGDLS and CDR2 is YYNGEE. V dropped 3 bases and J dropped 0 bases, with 13 bases sitting between them. CDR3 coding DNA: TGTGCCAGCAGCGGAACAGGGTCGAACTCTGGGGCCAACGTCCTGACTTTC. Translating it yields CASSGTGSNSGANVLTF.

The V and J genes are TRBV9 and TRBJ2-1, with D possibly being TRBD1 (6 bases). The length of the CDR3 is 15 residues. In germline, CDR1 is SGDLS, CDR2 YYNGEE. The V end lost 0 bases, the J end lost 4 bases, and 11 bases lay between the germline ends. DNA for the CDR3: TGTGCCAGCAGCGTAGGCGAGACAGGATACAATGAGCAGTTCTTC. Its protein product is CASSVGETGYNEQFF.